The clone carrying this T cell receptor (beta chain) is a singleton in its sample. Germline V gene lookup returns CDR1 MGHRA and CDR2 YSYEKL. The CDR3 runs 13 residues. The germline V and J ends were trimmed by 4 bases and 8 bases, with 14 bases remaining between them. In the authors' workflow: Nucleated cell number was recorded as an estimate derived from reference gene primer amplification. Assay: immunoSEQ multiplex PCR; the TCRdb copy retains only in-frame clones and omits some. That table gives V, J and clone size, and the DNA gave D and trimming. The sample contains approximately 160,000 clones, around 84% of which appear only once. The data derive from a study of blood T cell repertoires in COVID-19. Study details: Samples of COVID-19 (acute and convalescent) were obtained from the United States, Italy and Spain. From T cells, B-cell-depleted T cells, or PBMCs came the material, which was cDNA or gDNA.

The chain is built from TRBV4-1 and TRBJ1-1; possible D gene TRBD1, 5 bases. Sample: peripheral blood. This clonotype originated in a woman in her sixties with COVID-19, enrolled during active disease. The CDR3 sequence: CASSRNTGPEAFF. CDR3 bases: TGCGCCAGCAGCCGCAACACAGGTCCCGAAGCTTTCTTT.